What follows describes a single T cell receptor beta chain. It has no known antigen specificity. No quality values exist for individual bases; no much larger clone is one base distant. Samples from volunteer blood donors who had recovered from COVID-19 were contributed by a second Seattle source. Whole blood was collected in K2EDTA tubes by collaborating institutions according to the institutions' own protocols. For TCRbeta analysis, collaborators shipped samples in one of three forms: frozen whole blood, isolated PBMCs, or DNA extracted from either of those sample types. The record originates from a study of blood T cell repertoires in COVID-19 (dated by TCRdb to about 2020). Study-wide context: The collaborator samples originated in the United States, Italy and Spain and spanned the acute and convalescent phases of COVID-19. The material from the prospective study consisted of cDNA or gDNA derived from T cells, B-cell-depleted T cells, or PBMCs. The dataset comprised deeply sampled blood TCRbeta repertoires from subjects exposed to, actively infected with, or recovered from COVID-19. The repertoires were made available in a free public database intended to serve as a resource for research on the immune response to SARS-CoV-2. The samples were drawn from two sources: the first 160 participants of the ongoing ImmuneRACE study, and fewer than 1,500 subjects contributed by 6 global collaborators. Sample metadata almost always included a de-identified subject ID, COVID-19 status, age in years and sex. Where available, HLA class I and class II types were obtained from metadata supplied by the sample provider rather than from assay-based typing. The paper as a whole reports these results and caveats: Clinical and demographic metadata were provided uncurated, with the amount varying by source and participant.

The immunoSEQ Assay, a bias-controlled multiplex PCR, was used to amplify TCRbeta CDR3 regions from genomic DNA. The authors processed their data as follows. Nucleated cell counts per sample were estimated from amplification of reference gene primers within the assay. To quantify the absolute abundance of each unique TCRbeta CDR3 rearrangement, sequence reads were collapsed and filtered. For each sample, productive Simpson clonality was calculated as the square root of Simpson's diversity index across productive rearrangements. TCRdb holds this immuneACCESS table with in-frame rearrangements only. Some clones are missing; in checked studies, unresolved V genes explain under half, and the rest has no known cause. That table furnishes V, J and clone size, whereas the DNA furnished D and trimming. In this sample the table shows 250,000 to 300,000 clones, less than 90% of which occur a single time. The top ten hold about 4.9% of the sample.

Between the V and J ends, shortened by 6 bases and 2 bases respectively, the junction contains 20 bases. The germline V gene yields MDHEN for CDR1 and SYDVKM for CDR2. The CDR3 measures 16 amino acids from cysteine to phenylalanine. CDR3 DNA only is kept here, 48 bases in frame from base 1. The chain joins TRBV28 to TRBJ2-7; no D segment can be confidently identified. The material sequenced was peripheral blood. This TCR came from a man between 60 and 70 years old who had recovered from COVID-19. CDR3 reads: CASSRDVGSTTYEQYF. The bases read TGTGCCAGCAGCCGCGACGTCGGGTCAACCACCTACGAGCAGTACTTC.